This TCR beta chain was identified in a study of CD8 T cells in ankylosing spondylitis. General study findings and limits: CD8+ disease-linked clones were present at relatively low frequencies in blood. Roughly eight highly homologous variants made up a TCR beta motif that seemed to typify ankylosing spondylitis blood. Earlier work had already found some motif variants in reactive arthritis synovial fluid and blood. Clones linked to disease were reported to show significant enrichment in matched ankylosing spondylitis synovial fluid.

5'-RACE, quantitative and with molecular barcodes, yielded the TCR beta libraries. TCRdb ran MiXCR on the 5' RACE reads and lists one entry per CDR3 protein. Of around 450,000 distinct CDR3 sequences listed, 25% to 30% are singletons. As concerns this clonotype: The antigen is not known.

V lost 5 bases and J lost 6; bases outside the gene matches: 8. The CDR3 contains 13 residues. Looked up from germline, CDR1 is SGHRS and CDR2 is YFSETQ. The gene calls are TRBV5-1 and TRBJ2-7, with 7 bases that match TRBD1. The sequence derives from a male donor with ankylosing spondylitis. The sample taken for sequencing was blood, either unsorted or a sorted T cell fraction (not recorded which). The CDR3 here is CASRYDREGEQYF. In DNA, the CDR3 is TGCGCCAGCAGATATGACAGGGAAGGCGAGCAGTACTTC.